The 32 T cell receptor beta chains in this list originate from one sample, sequenced in a study of blood T cell repertoires in COVID-19. Libraries were prepared by immunoSEQ multiplex PCR; TCRdb keeps only in-frame clonotypes and omits some of them. The sample carries roughly 95,000 clones, about four fifths recorded once. The specimen was peripheral blood. These receptors were obtained from a man aged 50-60 years with active or convalescent COVID-19.

V usage is TRBV29-1 and J usage is TRBJ1-1; possible D gene TRBD1, 5 bases. Trimming stripped 4 bases from V and 0 bases from J, with 12 bases between. The CDR3 is 14 amino acids. Per germline, CDR1 SQVTM and CDR2 ANQGSEA. The DNA of the CDR3 is TGCAGCGTTGTAGGGGCTAGAATGAACACTGAAGCTTTCTTT. Translation: CSVVGARMNTEAFF. Full variable domain (outside the CDR3, taken from reference TRBV29-1 and TRBJ1-1): SAVISQKPSRDICQRGTSLTIQCQVDSQVTMMFWYRQQPGQSLTLIATANQGSEATYESGFVIDKFPISRPNLTFSTLTVSNMSPEDSSIYLCSVVGARMNTEAFFGQGTRLTVV.

The rearrangement links TRBV29-1 to TRBJ2-5, with 7 bases lining up with TRBD1. Germline trimming cut 7 bases from V and 0 bases from J; bases unmatched to any gene: 5. The germline V gene encodes CDR1 SQVTM and CDR2 ANQGSEA. The CDR3 has 13 residues. DNA for the CDR3: TGCAGCGCCGTACAGGGGAACCAAGAGACCCAGTACTTC. Its protein is CSAVQGNQETQYF.

J is TRBJ1-5 and V is TRBV10-3; 9 bases line up with TRBD1. The V gene's germline CDR1 is ENHRY and CDR2 SYGVKD. J lost 3 bases, V lost 5 bases, and 5 bases had no gene match. This CDR3 contains 15 residues. CDR3 DNA sequence: TGTGCCATCAGTCCCGGGACAGGGACCAATCAGCCCCAGCATTTT. Amino acid sequence: CAISPGTGTNQPQHF.

The chain couples TRBV27 to TRBJ1-5, with 7 bases aligning to TRBD1. V shed 5 bases and J 5 bases; nucleotides not matched to a gene: 12. The germline CDR1 and CDR2 sequences are MNHEY and SMNVEV (reference sequence). CDR3 size: 16 residues. Here the CDR3 reads CASSPLDRVRHQPQHF. Here the CDR3 DNA reads TGTGCCAGCAGTCCTCTCGACAGGGTAAGGCATCAGCCCCAGCATTTT.

This clone has ten or more counts. CDR3 DNA: TGTGCCAGCAGTGACCTAGCGGGGGGGCTAAATGAGCAGTTCTTC. Translating gives CASSDLAGGLNEQFF. This sequence joins TRBV2 and TRBJ2-1, with TRBD2 identical over 12 bases. Germline V gene lookup returns CDR1 SNHLY and CDR2 FYNNEI. There are 15 residues in the CDR3. J gave up 7 bases and V 3 bases, and 4 bases lay outside the gene matches.

V is TRBV2 and J is TRBJ1-2, with TRBD1 identical over 7 bases. CDR3 length: 14 amino acids. The germline CDR1 and CDR2 sequences are SNHLY and FYNNEI. J lost 4 bases, V lost 3 bases, and 5 bases had no gene match. The CDR3 DNA sequence: TGTGCCAGCAGTGACCTGGGACAGAGCTATGGCTACACCTTC. Its protein is CASSDLGQSYGYTF.

V usage is TRBV2 and J usage is TRBJ1-1; 8 bases agree with TRBD1. The CDR3 sequence is 14 residues long. Trimming cost V 4 bases and J 4 bases; bases outside gene matches: 5. The germline CDR1 and CDR2 sequences are SNHLY and FYNNEI. The CDR3: CASSVTGVSTEAFF. The CDR3, as DNA: TGTGCCAGCAGTGTGACAGGGGTTTCCACTGAAGCTTTCTTT.

V gene TRBV5-8 combines with J gene TRBJ2-3; 8 nucleotides match TRBD2. The CDR3 is 15 residues long. CDR1 and CDR2 from the germline V gene are SGHTS and YDEGEE. V lost 2 bases, J lost 4 bases, and 6 bases stayed unmatched. CDR3 region: CASSFPGLVSDTQYF. The DNA of the CDR3 is TGTGCCAGCAGCTTTCCGGGACTAGTATCAGATACGCAGTATTTT.

The chain employs TRBV18 and TRBJ1-1, with D uncertain. Germline V CDR1 and CDR2: KGHSH, LQKENI. The CDR3 loop spans 13 amino acids. V shed 4 bases and J shed 4 bases, with 10 bases lying between them. The CDR3 here is CASSRGEGTEAFF. The CDR3 bases are TGTGCCAGCTCACGGGGAGAGGGCACTGAAGCTTTCTTT.

V is TRBV6-1 and J is TRBJ1-1; no firm D call. The V end lost 0 bases, the J end lost 6 bases, and 8 bases lay between the germline ends. The CDR3 contains 13 residues. From germline, CDR1 is MNHNS and CDR2 SASEGT. The chain's CDR3 is CASSEANEAEAFF. The CDR3 region has the DNA TGTGCCAGCAGTGAAGCGAACGAGGCTGAAGCTTTCTTT.

The V gene is TRBV7-9, the J gene TRBJ2-1; 12 positions agree with TRBD2. Trimming at V came to 2 bases and at J to 7 bases, leaving 12 bases not matched to a gene. Per the germline V gene, CDR1 is SEHNR and CDR2 is FQNEAQ (reference sequence). The CDR3 extends over 18 amino acids. DNA of the CDR3: TGTGCCAGCAGCTTATCAGCTAGCGGGGGGGCCTTATCGAATGAGCAGTTCTTC. Encoded protein: CASSLSASGGALSNEQFF.

The chain carries TRBV11-2 and TRBJ1-1; 7 bases line up with TRBD1. Germline V gene data show CDR1 as SGHAT and CDR2 as FQNNGV. This CDR3 is built from 11 residues. Trimming cost V 4 bases and J 10 bases; bases outside gene matches: 3. This CDR3 is CASSSQGGAFF. The DNA of the CDR3 is TGTGCCAGCAGCTCCCAGGGGGGAGCTTTCTTT.

The genes are TRBV10-2 and TRBJ1-1; tentatively, D is TRBD1 (5 bases). V lost 0 bases and J 5 bases, leaving 10 bases between the germline ends. The CDR3 is 14 amino acids. Germline V CDR1 and CDR2: WSHSY, SAAADI. The CDR3 is CASSESGAKTEAFF. The CDR3 DNA is TGCGCCAGCAGTGAGTCTGGGGCTAAGACTGAAGCTTTCTTT.

This chain connects TRBV18 to TRBJ2-3; 7 bases map to TRBD1. Germline trimming cut 3 bases from V and 5 bases from J; bases unmatched to any gene: 5. CDR1 and CDR2 from the germline V gene are KGHSH and LQKENI. The length of the CDR3 is 14 residues. The CDR3 bases are TGTGCCAGCTCACCGGGGCAGGGGGTAGATACGCAGTATTTT. As protein: CASSPGQGVDTQYF.

The chain recombines TRBV5-1 with TRBJ1-4; D remains ambiguous. CDR3 size: 14 residues. Germline V gene lookup returns CDR1 SGHRS and CDR2 YFSETQ. The germline V and J ends were trimmed by 0 bases and 2 bases, with 5 bases remaining between them. CDR3 sequence: CASSLDSTNEKLFF. DNA for the CDR3: TGCGCCAGCAGCTTGGACAGCACTAATGAAAAACTGTTTTTT.

The rearrangement joins TRBV19 to TRBJ2-4; 7 nucleotides line up with TRBD1. This CDR3 spans 14 amino acids. Losses at the gene ends were 0 bases for V and 4 bases for J; bases not matched to a gene: 0. Germline lookup yields CDR1 LNHDA and CDR2 SQIVND (reference sequence). CDR3 bases: TGTGCCAGTAGTATAGACAGGGGGAAAAACATTCAGTACTTC. This sequence encodes CASSIDRGKNIQYF.

The chain joins TRBV6-5 to TRBJ1-6; TRBD1 matches 8 bases. The germline CDR1 and CDR2 sequences are MNHEY and SVGAGI. Trimming took 6 bases from V and 6 from J; bases not matched to a gene: 7. CDR3 length: 15 residues. The CDR3 sequence is CASSTWTGLNSPLHF. Written as DNA, the CDR3 is TGTGCCAGCAGCACGTGGACAGGGCTTAATTCACCCCTCCACTTT.

This clone has only a few counts. The gene calls are TRBV27 and TRBJ2-7, with TRBD1 as a possible D gene (6 bases). CDR3 length equals 15 residues. Germline values: CDR1 MNHEY, CDR2 SMNVEV (reference sequence). Trimming left V 5 bases short and J 1 base short, with 15 bases between. The CDR3 nucleotides read TGTGCCAGCAGTCTTACAGGGTTAAGGTCCTACGAGCAGTACGTC. It specifies CASSLTGLRSYEQYV.

The rearrangement joins TRBV6-6 to TRBJ1-3; 8 positions agree with TRBD1. The CDR3 has 16 amino acids. The germline gives CDR1 MNHNY, CDR2 SVGAGI (reference sequence). CDR3: CAARSGQANSGNTIYF. In nucleotides, the CDR3 is TGTGCGGCGAGATCGGGACAGGCTAACTCTGGAAACACCATATATTTT.

The chain joins TRBV6-6 to TRBJ1-1; D is unclear. The CDR3 is made up of 13 amino acids. Deletions cut 4 bases from V and 0 bases from J, with 6 bases between. CDR1 is MNHNY, CDR2 SVGAGI, per germline (reference sequence). CDR3: CASSFTVNTEAFF. CDR3 nucleotides: TGTGCCAGCAGTTTCACAGTGAACACTGAAGCTTTCTTT.

This chain links TRBV5-1 with TRBJ1-6; TRBD1 is a possible D gene (6 bases). The germline CDR1 and CDR2 sequences are SGHRS and YFSETQ. Trimming took 0 bases from V and 7 from J, leaving 14 bases between them. CDR3 length equals 16 residues. The CDR3 spells CASSLATGGQNSPLHF. CDR3 bases: TGCGCCAGCAGCTTGGCCACTGGCGGACAGAATTCACCCCTCCACTTT.

The chain links TRBV9 to TRBJ2-1; 8 bases line up with TRBD1. The CDR3 runs 16 residues. The V segment lost 4 bases and the J segment 3 bases; nucleotides outside the gene matches: 9. From germline, CDR1 is SGDLS and CDR2 YYNGEE. This CDR3 is CASSPWTGTLYNEQFF. CDR3 DNA: TGTGCCAGCAGCCCTTGGACAGGGACCCTCTACAATGAGCAGTTCTTC.

This chain uses TRBV24-1 with TRBJ1-5; weak D call: TRBD1 (5 bases). V lost 8 bases, J lost 2 bases, and 24 bases lay in between. The CDR3 loop spans 18 amino acids. Germline CDR1 reads KGHDR; CDR2 reads SFDVKD. The CDR3 reads CATIAPPGQGLGNQPQHF. The DNA of the CDR3 is TGTGCCACCATAGCCCCCCCTGGGCAGGGCCTTGGCAATCAGCCCCAGCATTTT.

The chain has TRBV9 and TRBJ1-1, with 8 bases fitting TRBD1. The V segment lost 3 bases and the J segment 4 bases; nucleotides outside the gene matches: 2. The CDR3 length is 13 residues. CDR1 and CDR2 (germline): SGDLS, YYNGEE. Here the CDR3 reads CASSADRGTEAFF. Here the CDR3 DNA reads TGTGCCAGCAGCGCCGACAGGGGCACTGAAGCTTTCTTT.

This clone was recorded once. CDR3 nucleotides: TGTGCCAGCAACGGCCAGGGGGTGTACCAAGAGACCCAGTACTTC. It codes for CASNGQGVYQETQYF. The V gene is TRBV6-5, the J gene TRBJ2-5, with 7 nucleotides matching TRBD1. CDR1 MNHEY and CDR2 SVGAGI come from the germline V gene. V was clipped by 7 bases and J by 0 bases; unmatched bases: 8. The CDR3 has 15 residues.

V and J are TRBV5-4 and TRBJ2-2; 12 bases map to TRBD2. The length of the CDR3 is 16 residues. The V gene's germline CDR1 is SGHNT and CDR2 YYREEE (reference sequence). J gave up 6 bases and V 4 bases, and 7 bases lay outside the gene matches. The chain's CDR3 is CASSARTSGVAGELFF. The CDR3 nucleotides read TGTGCCAGCAGCGCCCGGACTAGCGGGGTCGCCGGGGAGCTGTTTTTT.

This clone occurred once. The gene calls are TRBV11-3 and TRBJ2-3; 11 nucleotides align to TRBD2. J gave up 2 bases and V 0 bases, and 7 bases lay outside the gene matches. The V gene's germline CDR1 is SGHNT and CDR2 YENEEA. The CDR3 covers 18 residues. This CDR3 reads CASSLDGLAGGPTDTQYF. The DNA for the CDR3 is TGTGCCAGCAGCTTAGATGGGCTAGCGGGGGGCCCCACAGATACGCAGTATTTT. Full variable domain (outside the CDR3, taken from reference TRBV11-3 and TRBJ2-3): EAGVVQSPRYKIIEKKQPVAFWCNPISGHNTLYWYLQNLGQGPELLIRYENEEAVDDSQLPKDRFSAERLKGVDSTLKIQPAELGDSAVYLCASSLDGLAGGPTDTQYFGPGTRLTVL.

The chain employs TRBV6-6 and TRBJ1-1, with D possibly matching TRBD1 (6 bases). Germline CDR1 reads MNHNY; CDR2 reads SVGAGI (reference sequence). The CDR3 has 15 residues. V was pared by 8 bases and J by 0 bases, with 16 bases between. As DNA, the CDR3 is TGTGCCAGCTCCGGACAGAAGGCCGTGAACACTGAAGCTTTCTTT. It encodes CASSGQKAVNTEAFF.

The chain employs TRBV6-1 and TRBJ2-1, with 10 bases that match TRBD1. The CDR3 length is 12 residues. Looked up from germline, CDR1 is MNHNS and CDR2 is SASEGT. With 3 bases clipped from V and 12 bases from J, the junction kept 2 bases outside the gene matches. Here the CDR3 DNA reads TGTGCCAGCAGTGAGGGGGACAGGGGGCAGTTCTTC. Translated, it gives CASSEGDRGQFF.

This chain connects TRBV5-4 to TRBJ2-3; TRBD1 aligns across 9 bases. The CDR3 contains 15 residues. V lost 5 bases to trimming and J lost 3 bases; unmatched junction nucleotides: 7. Germline V gene data show CDR1 as SGHNT and CDR2 as YYREEE (reference sequence). The CDR3 spells CASRETGGTTDTQYF. CDR3 DNA sequence: TGTGCCAGCAGGGAGACAGGGGGTACAACAGATACGCAGTATTTT.

In its sample, this clone was seen a few times. The chain carries TRBV7-2 and TRBJ2-1, with D uncertain. This CDR3 spans 16 amino acids. V lost 1 base, J lost 4 bases, and 14 bases lay in between. Germline CDR1 and CDR2: SGHTA and FQGNSA. The CDR3 DNA is TGTGCCAGCAGCTTAGGTGCGGCTAGTAATTACAATGAGCAGTTCTTC. Translating it yields CASSLGAASNYNEQFF.

The rearrangement links TRBV5-1 to TRBJ2-1; D gene unclear. CDR3 size: 15 residues. V dropped 0 bases and J dropped 4 bases, with 11 bases sitting between them. The V gene's germline CDR1 is SGHRS and CDR2 YFSETQ. CDR3 residues: CASSLEPERYNEQFF. CDR3 DNA sequence: TGCGCCAGCAGCTTGGAGCCCGAGAGGTACAATGAGCAGTTCTTC.